This T cell receptor beta chain comes out of a study of monozygotic twins with cystic fibrosis (dated by TCRdb to about 2021). A note on the overall study: Barcoded libraries were made from 2.5 to 3 micrograms of fragmented DNA using approximately 14 PCR cycles. TCR beta repertoires were compared within and between 16 monozygotic twin pairs with cystic fibrosis so that genetic influence on V and J gene usage could be assessed. The cohort comprised ten female and six male twin pairs aged roughly 2.0 to 36.4 years, median approximately 10 years, mostly children and adolescents. On the day of blood sampling, twins were ranked among approximately 990 cohort participants for weight-for-height and for FEVPerc (FEV1 disease centile). Data for three of the twin pairs had already been reported earlier in a different context. General conclusions and limits of the study: Nucleotide-identical clonotype sharing was significantly higher within monozygotic CF twin pairs than between unrelated CF individuals (P = 0.000026, Mann-Whitney). Simpson clonality tended to be low (median around 0.0088), which suggests a naive-dominated repertoire, although clonality was higher in the most severely affected patients. The greatest similarity to the co-twin was observed for V gene usage in 13 of 16 pairs and for J usage in 8 of 16 pairs, which suggested genetic constraints. The cohort was small, and no association was found between shared CDR3 numbers and age, concordance or disease severity.

On this clone: Its antigen is unknown. One base away there is no much larger clone; base qualities are not given.

Following the manufacturer's instructions, the researchers used the immunoSEQ immune profiling system to amplify TCR beta CDR3 regions via multiplex PCR. Sequencing was performed on an Illumina NextSeq system. Regarding the original processing steps: Sequence data were processed on the immunoSEQ Analyzer platform, and clonality was computed as the square root of Simpson's index of productive rearrangements. V and J usage similarity was measured by Jensen-Shannon distance, and CDR3 generation probabilities were computed with OLGA. The immuneACCESS database (August 2020) and VDJdb (December 2020) were searched for shared CDR3 sequences. TCRdb holds this immuneACCESS table with in-frame rearrangements only. Some clones are missing; in checked studies, unresolved V genes explain under half, and the rest has no known cause. V and J calls and clone size come straight from that table; D and trimming were deduced from the DNA. This sample comprises 30,000 to 35,000 clones, just over 65% of them detected only once. The ten largest clonotypes hold over 0.75% of the sample.

The twin pairs came from the European Cystic Fibrosis Twin and Sibling Study Cohort, a cohort that recruited patients from over a hundred CF clinics across 14 European countries. Zygosity and CFTR genotype were verified in-house, with zygosity tested by multiplex PCR of nine short tandem repeat loci. Each twin gave a peripheral blood sample, and clinical parameters were documented on that same day of blood sampling. Genomic DNA was isolated from peripheral blood cells with phenol/chloroform and kept in TE buffer at 4 degrees C. Relative to germline, V is missing 2 bases and J is missing 7 bases, with 3 bases of the junction outside any gene match. The CDR3 contains 12 residues, cysteine and phenylalanine counted. Only the CDR3 region is kept as DNA, spanning 36 bases read in frame from base 1. The germline V gene encodes CDR1 GTSNPN and CDR2 SVGIG (reference sequence).

The sequencing input was blood. Rearrangement joined TRBV30 to TRBJ1-1; the junction holds 8 bases that match TRBD1. The clonotype comes from a girl aged 5 to 17 with cystic fibrosis. The DNA is TGTGCCTGGAGTCGGGACAGGAGTGAAGCTTTCTTT. Translated, it reads CAWSRDRSEAFF.